This TCR beta chain was sequenced in a study of shared clonotypes between healthy human individuals. Study context: In total, the donors were a couple of women and a few men aged 18 to 49. Each donor had three CD4 naive, three CD4 memory, two CD8 naive and one CD8 memory plate. Study-level points and caveats: The researchers took only blood, and tissue repertoires probably look different.

Donation came from healthy HIV-negative adults that had no recent acute infections or vaccinations. Here immunoSEQ multiplex PCR was the method, and the copy in TCRdb shows in-frame clones only, minus some. The sample records some 2 million clones, 85% to 95% being singletons. Points on this clone: What it recognizes is unknown.

This CDR3 contains 13 residues. The V gene end was trimmed by 6 bases and the J gene end by 9 bases; junction bases not matched to a gene: 4. Germline values: CDR1 LNHDA, CDR2 SQIVND (reference sequence). The chain links TRBV19 to TRBJ1-6, with TRBD1 matching over 8 bases. The sequenced sample was naive CD4+ T cells sorted from blood. The subset was: CD45RA+ positively selected. The TCR comes from a man between 18 and 35 years old in good health. CDR3 sequence reads: CASRTQGASPLHF. In DNA form, the CDR3 reads TGTGCCAGTAGAACTCAGGGGGCTTCACCCCTCCACTTT.